This T cell receptor (beta chain) was sequenced for a study of cytomegalovirus exposure and HLA in healthy donors. PCR was performed using 60 Vbeta and 13 Jbeta primers. The method was immunoSEQ multiplex PCR; TCRdb's version includes in-frame clones alone and lacks a portion of them. The repertoire holds more than 130,000 clones, with around 81% as singletons. This CDR3 is built from 13 residues. Trimming shortened V by 2 bases and J by 8 bases, and 12 bases separated the two germline ends. Germline V lookup: CDR1 MNHEY, CDR2 SVGAGI. V is TRBV6-5 and J is TRBJ1-2; D is unclear. The receptor was derived from a male donor in good health and CMV-seronegative. Sequencing used PBMCs. The CDR3 is CASSYDGVRGYTF. DNA of the CDR3: TGTGCCAGCAGTTACGACGGGGTGAGAGGCTACACCTTC.